This T cell receptor (beta chain) was identified during a study of blood T cell repertoires in COVID-19. The V gene's germline CDR1 is MNHEY and CDR2 SMNVEV (reference sequence). CDR3 size: 14 residues. Trimming left V 6 bases short and J 7 bases short, with 18 bases between. Participant age was roughly 18 to 89 years, and participants resided in fewer than 25 US areas. Which cohort a participant joined came from the clinical history participants gave. Cohort 3 recovery required two negative PCRs, clearance, or symptom resolution. This clone was seen a single time. Per the original data handling: It was from reference gene primer amplification that nucleated cell counts were estimated. Method: immunoSEQ multiplex PCR; TCRdb's copy keeps in-frame clones and lacks some. For V, J and clone size, that table is used; D and trimming come from the DNA. This table has 300,000 to 350,000 clones, more than 85% appearing once.

The sequence came from a woman under 40 who had recovered from COVID-19. This rearrangement joins TRBV27 to TRBJ1-2, with D perhaps TRBD1 (6 bases). The sample was PBMCs or T cells enriched from blood (not recorded which). The CDR3 DNA is TGTGCCAGCAGCCGTGTTCCAGGGGATCGTGGCTACACCTTC. This sequence encodes CASSRVPGDRGYTF.